This passage covers 14 T cell receptor beta chains from one sample sequenced in a study of PD-1 blockade in classical Hodgkin lymphoma. Time point defined: newly diagnosed, previously untreated cHL patient sample. Using magnetic negative selection, the CD4+ T cells were separated out of thawed PBMCs. TCRdb's table, derived via immunoSEQ multiplex PCR, lists solely in-frame clones and lacks some. The data show fewer than 35,000 clones, less than 90% seen once. The material sequenced was CD4+ T cells from blood. The receptor set was obtained from a human donor with classical Hodgkin lymphoma.

As DNA, the CDR3 is TGTGCCAGCAGTCCCCCAGGTAGACAGTCCTACGAGCAGTACTTC. It is translated as CASSPPGRQSYEQYF. J is TRBJ2-7 and V is TRBV28, with D perhaps TRBD1 (5 bases). Per the germline V gene, CDR1 is MDHEN and CDR2 is SYDVKM. The CDR3 is 15 residues long. With 5 bases removed from V and 1 base from J, the gap between germline ends came to 15 bases.

This chain joins TRBV28 and TRBJ1-1, with 7 bases fitting TRBD1. Germline lookup yields CDR1 MDHEN and CDR2 SYDVKM. V gave up 7 bases and J gave up 7 bases; unmatched junction bases: 12. The CDR3 runs to 14 residues. CDR3 in DNA: TGTGCCAGCAAACCGCAGGGGGGGAGTGATGAAGCTTTCTTT. It yields the protein CASKPQGGSDEAFF.

V is TRBV10-3 and J is TRBJ2-5, with D tentatively TRBD1 (5 bases). The closer fit of TRBJ2-7 to the DNA end suggests the J call may be wrong. CDR1 is ENHRY, CDR2 SYGVKD, per germline. CDR3 length: 14 residues. The DNA for the CDR3 is TGTGCCATCAGTGACCAGGGATTCTCCTACGAGCAGTACTTC. Translation: CAISDQGFSYEQYF.

This clone was found once. The genes are TRBV5-1 and TRBJ2-5; 13 bases map to TRBD2. V shed 2 bases and J 5 bases; nucleotides not matched to a gene: 3. CDR1 is SGHRS and CDR2 is YFSETQ in the germline V gene. The CDR3 has 15 amino acids. The CDR3 here is CASSLLAGGPETQYF. The CDR3 DNA reads TGCGCCAGCAGCTTACTAGCGGGAGGGCCGGAGACCCAGTACTTC. The full variable domain, with the rest looked up from reference TRBV5-1 and TRBJ2-5, is KAGVTQTPRYLIKTRGQQVTLSCSPISGHRSVSWYQQTPGQGLQFLFEYFSETQRNKGNFPGRFSGRQFSNSRSEMNVSTLELGDSALYLCASSLLAGGPETQYFGPGTRLLVL.

This chain joins TRBV9 and TRBJ1-3; 7 nucleotides agree with TRBD1. Germline values: CDR1 SGDLS, CDR2 YYNGEE. This CDR3 has 19 amino acids. J gave up 7 bases and V 0 bases, and 19 bases lay outside the gene matches. CDR3 in amino acids: CASSVAPKRTTGDGNTIYF. The CDR3 nucleotides are TGTGCCAGCAGCGTAGCTCCAAAACGGACCACAGGGGATGGGAACACCATATATTTT. Based on the CDR3 plus reference TRBV9 and TRBJ1-3, the full variable domain is DSGVTQTPKHLITATGQRVTLRCSPRSGDLSVYWYQQSLDQGLQFLIQYYNGEERAKGNILERFSAQQFPDLHSELNLSSLELGDSALYFCASSVAPKRTTGDGNTIYFGEGSWLTVV.

This clone was seen only a few times. The V call is TRBV7-8, the J call TRBJ1-2; the D gene is possibly TRBD1 (5 bases). Germline values: CDR1 SGHVS, CDR2 FQNEAQ. Trimming stripped 1 base from V and 6 bases from J, with 12 bases between. The length of the CDR3 is 14 residues. CDR3 sequence reads: CASSLVRGDDGYTF. CDR3 nucleotides: TGTGCCAGCAGCTTAGTGAGAGGGGATGATGGCTACACCTTC.

The genes are TRBV5-1 and TRBJ2-7; the match to TRBD2 covers 9 bases. Germline CDR1 is SGHRS and CDR2 is YFSETQ. V was pared by 0 bases and J by 0 bases, with 1 base of the junction left unmatched. The CDR3 totals 15 residues. CDR3 bases: TGCGCCAGCAGCTTGGATAGCGGGAGCTCCTACGAGCAGTACTTC. It encodes CASSLDSGSSYEQYF.

J is TRBJ2-7 and V is TRBV6-1; D gene ambiguous. The CDR3 contains 12 residues. V was pared by 4 bases and J by 3 bases, with 7 bases between. In germline, CDR1 is MNHNS, CDR2 SASEGT. The CDR3 coding sequence is TGTGCCAGCAGTGTAGATTTCTACGAGCAGTACGTC. This gives the protein CASSVDFYEQYV.

The V call is TRBV7-8, the J call TRBJ1-5, with a tentative D call TRBD1 (5 bases). Germline V gene sequence: CDR1 SGHVS, CDR2 FQNEAQ. CDR3 length: 14 amino acids. V was pared by 3 bases and J by 7 bases, with 13 bases between. CDR3 region: CASSLVGPRQPQHF. CDR3 bases: TGTGCCAGCAGCTTGGTGGGGCCCCGGCAGCCCCAGCATTTT.

The rearrangement joins TRBV6-5 to TRBJ1-1, with no clear D. Germline CDR1 and CDR2: MNHEY and SVGAGI. The CDR3 runs to 11 residues. Trimming left V 6 bases short and J 10 bases short, with 12 bases between. The CDR3 bases are TGTGCCAGCAGCACGGGAATGGTAGCTTTCTTT. Encoded protein: CASSTGMVAFF.

This rearrangement joins TRBV2 to TRBJ1-4, with D unclear. Germline V gene lookup returns CDR1 SNHLY and CDR2 FYNNEI. The CDR3 runs to 15 residues. Trimming cost V 6 bases and J 5 bases, with 16 bases left between them. CDR3 DNA: TGTGCCAGCAGCGGCATGGGCCAGGTCAATGAAAAACTGTTTTTT. It codes for CASSGMGQVNEKLFF. The entire variable domain, with the rest obtained from reference TRBV2 and TRBJ1-4, is as follows: EPEVTQTPSHQVTQMGQEVILRCVPISNHLYFYWYRQILGQKVEFLVSFYNNEISEKSEIFDDQFSVERPDGSNFTLKIRSTKLEDSAMYFCASSGMGQVNEKLFFGSGTQLSVL.

The sample holds one count of this clone. The chain recombines TRBV11-3 with TRBJ2-1, with D possibly being TRBD2 (5 bases). V shed 0 bases and J shed 10 bases, with 16 bases lying between them. Looked up from germline, CDR1 is SGHNT and CDR2 is YENEEA. CDR3 length: 15 residues. In DNA, the CDR3 is TGTGCCAGCAGCTTAGAGCCGCGGGCTGGTTCGGAGCAGTTCTTC. Its protein is CASSLEPRAGSEQFF.

J is TRBJ1-1 and V is TRBV2, with 7 bases identical to TRBD1. This CDR3 has 12 residues. Germline-derived CDR1 and CDR2 are SNHLY and FYNNEI. V lost 7 bases to trimming and J lost 8 bases; unmatched junction nucleotides: 7. CDR3 in amino acids: CASKGQPFEAFF. The CDR3 region has the DNA TGTGCCAGCAAGGGACAGCCATTCGAAGCTTTCTTT.

The chain carries TRBV5-4 and TRBJ1-1, with D perhaps matching TRBD1 (5 bases). This CDR3 is built from 16 residues. Germline V gene data show CDR1 as SGHNT and CDR2 as YYREEE (reference sequence). Trimming cost V 4 bases and J 1 base, with 17 bases left between them. The DNA for the CDR3 is TGTGCCAGCAGCCAAGGACACCAATTGGGGAACACTGAAGCTTTCTTT. It is translated as CASSQGHQLGNTEAFF. The complete variable domain, with remaining parts taken from reference TRBV5-4 and TRBJ1-1, reads ETGVTQSPTHLIKTRGQQVTLRCSSQSGHNTVSWYQQALGQGPQFIFQYYREEENGRGNFPPRFSGLQFPNYSSELNVNALELDDSALYLCASSQGHQLGNTEAFFGQGTRLTVV.